This TCR beta chain was profiled in a study of blood T cell repertoires in COVID-19. Whole-study context: Acute-phase and convalescent COVID-19 samples originated in the United States, Italy and Spain.

In the original processing: Reference gene primers were amplified, and this amplification served to estimate nucleated cell counts. The repertoire was sequenced with immunoSEQ multiplex PCR; TCRdb's copy has only in-frame clones and lacks some. V and J calls and clone size are copied from that table; D and trimming were computed from the DNA. The table has approximately 240,000 clones, roughly nine tenths seen once; the top ten hold approximately 2.8%. Germline CDR1 is SGDLS and CDR2 is YYNGEE. The CDR3 runs to 14 residues. V shed 0 bases and J shed 7 bases, with 10 bases lying between them. Sequencing was performed on PBMCs or T cells enriched from blood (not recorded which). The source of this sequence is a woman aged 45 to 65 in a cohort exposed to, infected with or recovered from COVID-19 (not recorded which). The chain couples TRBV9 to TRBJ2-2, with D uncertain. The CDR3 nucleotides are TGTGCCAGCAGCGTAGTCTGGTTTAGCGGGGAGCTGTTTTTT. Translating it yields CASSVVWFSGELFF.